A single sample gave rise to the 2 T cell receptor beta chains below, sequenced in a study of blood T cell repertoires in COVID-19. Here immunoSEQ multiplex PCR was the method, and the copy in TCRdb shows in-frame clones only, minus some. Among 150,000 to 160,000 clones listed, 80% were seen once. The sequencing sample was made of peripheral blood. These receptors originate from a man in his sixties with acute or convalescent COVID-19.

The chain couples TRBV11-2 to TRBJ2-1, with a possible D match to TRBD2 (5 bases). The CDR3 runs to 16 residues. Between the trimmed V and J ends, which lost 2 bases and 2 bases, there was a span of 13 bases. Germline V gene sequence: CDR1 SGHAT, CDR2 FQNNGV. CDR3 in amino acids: CASSLLPRGTYNEQFF. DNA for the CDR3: TGTGCCAGCAGCTTACTTCCGAGAGGGACCTACAATGAGCAGTTCTTC.

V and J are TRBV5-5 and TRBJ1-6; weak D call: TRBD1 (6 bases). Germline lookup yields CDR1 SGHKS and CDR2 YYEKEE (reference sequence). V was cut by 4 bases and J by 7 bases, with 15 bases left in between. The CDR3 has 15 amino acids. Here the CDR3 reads CASSLTGQMNSPLHF. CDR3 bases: TGTGCCAGCAGCCTGACGGGACAAATGAATTCACCCCTCCACTTT.